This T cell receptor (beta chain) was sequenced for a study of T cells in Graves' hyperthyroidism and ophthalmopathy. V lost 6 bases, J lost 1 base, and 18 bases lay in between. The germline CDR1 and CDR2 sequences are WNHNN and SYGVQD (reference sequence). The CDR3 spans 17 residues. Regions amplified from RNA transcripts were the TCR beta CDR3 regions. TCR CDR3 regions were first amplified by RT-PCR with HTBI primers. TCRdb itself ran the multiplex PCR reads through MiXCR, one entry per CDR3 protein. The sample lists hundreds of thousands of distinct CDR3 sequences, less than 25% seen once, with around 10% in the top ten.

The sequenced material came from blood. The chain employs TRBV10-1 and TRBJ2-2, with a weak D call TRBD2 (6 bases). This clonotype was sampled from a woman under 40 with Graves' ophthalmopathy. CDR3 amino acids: CASRANTGLMNTGELFF. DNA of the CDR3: TGCGCCAGCAGGGCCAACACGGGACTTATGAACACCGGGGAGCTGTTTTTT.